This T cell receptor beta chain came from a study of blood T cell repertoires in COVID-19. Study details: Sites in the United States, Italy and Spain provided acute and convalescent COVID-19 samples. Sources were T cells, B-cell-depleted T cells, or PBMCs; the material itself was cDNA or gDNA.

In germline, CDR1 is SGDLS, CDR2 YYNGEE. Trimming removed 3 bases from V and 3 bases from J; junction bases left unmatched: 7. This CDR3 contains 15 residues. Authors' processing steps: It was from reference gene primer amplification that nucleated cell counts were estimated. TCRdb's copy holds only in-frame clones and misses some; the assay was immunoSEQ multiplex PCR. V, J and clone size derive from that table, while D and trimming were established from the DNA sequence. The sample holds some 200,000 clones; around four fifths are singletons and the top ten take 5.1%. The V gene is TRBV9, the J gene TRBJ2-7; TRBD1 agrees at 9 bases. This receptor was obtained from a woman in her sixties or seventies who had recovered from COVID-19. Input material: peripheral blood. In DNA, the CDR3 is TGTGCCAGCAGCGCAGCACGGGACAGGGACTACGAGCAGTACTTC. Translation: CASSAARDRDYEQYF.